This T cell receptor beta chain was sequenced in a study of graft-versus-host responses after intestinal transplantation. Study-level information: Recipients were all induced with anti-thymocyte globulin, then given tacrolimus and steroids for roughly three years.

For this clone: Its antigen is unidentified.

Here immunoSEQ multiplex PCR was the method, and the copy in TCRdb shows in-frame clones only, minus some. The sample includes tens of thousands of clones, roughly 93% of them seen just once. V gave up 5 bases and J gave up 2 bases; unmatched junction bases: 1. Germline values: CDR1 MNHNS, CDR2 SASEGT. The CDR3 length is 14 residues. Study-level results: Those patients showing graft-donor T cell macrochimerism displayed high graft-versus-host to host-versus-graft clonal ratios in allografts.

The gene calls are TRBV6-1 and TRBJ2-7, with 12 bases aligning to TRBD2. The sample consisted of unstimulated CD8+ T cells sorted from spleen or lymph node cells, taken before intestinal transplant. The clonotype comes from a human donor who received an intestinal transplant. DNA for the CDR3: TGTGCCAGCAGTCTAGCGGGAGGGCCCTACGAGCAGTACTTC. It translates to CASSLAGGPYEQYF.